This T cell receptor (beta chain) derives from a study of T-cell reconstitution after alpha-beta-depleted transplantation in children. This clonotype has just a few counts. Construction of the TCRbeta library involved unique molecular identifiers. TCRdb called the PCR reads again in MiXCR, with one record for every CDR3 protein. The table records nearly 550,000 distinct CDR3 sequences, 15% to 20% of them present only once. This CDR3 contains 16 residues. V trimming: 1 base; J trimming: 4 bases; junction bases outside the gene matches: 9. Germline lookup yields CDR1 SGHTA and CDR2 FQGNSA. The sample was PBMCs from the stem cell graft donor, taken from the stem cell graft. This receptor was identified in a human donor who donated a stem cell graft to a child with acute lymphoblastic leukemia. V usage is TRBV7-2 and J usage is TRBJ2-5; 7 bases are shared with TRBD2. In DNA, the CDR3 is TGTGCCAGCAGCTTAGAAAGTAGGGCTAGCGGAGAGACCCAGTACTTC. Residues: CASSLESRASGETQYF.